The rows below give T cell receptor beta chains drawn from one sample of a study of cytomegalovirus exposure and HLA in healthy donors. Here immunoSEQ multiplex PCR was the method, and the copy in TCRdb shows in-frame clones only, minus some. The repertoire holds roughly 73,000 clones, with roughly 83% as singletons. Input material: PBMCs. These receptor sequences come from a woman in her forties or fifties in good health and CMV-seronegative. Both conserved end residues are part of each CDR3. Some rows have no size entry. The others give once, few or many, or a class for an expanded clone.

TRBJ1-2	TRBV5-1	NA	CASSEDREAYGYTF
TRBJ1-2	TRBV2	NA	CASSDGGGYGYTF
TRBJ1-2	TRBV13	NA	CASSSRTGPHGYTF
TRBJ2-1	TRBV7-9	NA	CASSRQGSSYNEQFF
TRBJ2-2	TRBV11-2	few	CASSLRLGTGELFF
TRBJ2-1	TRBV7-2	NA	CASSLGSTSGWIGQFF
TRBJ2-5	TRBV2	NA	CASSRGNQETQYF
TRBJ2-7	TRBV7-7	few	CASSLGTGLSEQYF
TRBJ1-5	TRBV6-5	NA	CASSAGFSNQPQHF
TRBJ1-1	TRBV4-2	NA	CASSQPTGQTEAFF
TRBJ2-3	TRBV7-3	few	CASSWDRAMGTDTQYF
TRBJ1-1	TRBV5-1	NA	CASNNAGATEAFF
TRBJ1-2	TRBV28	NA	CASSLGDRGRPYGYTF
TRBJ2-1	TRBV7-2	NA	CASSLVRLAGGVPFF
TRBJ2-3	TRBV18	NA	CASSPPVASDTQYF
TRBJ2-5	TRBV5-1	NA	CASRSRDRLQETQYF
TRBJ2-7	TRBV7-6	few	CASSSLADEQYF
TRBJ1-1	TRBV19	NA	CASSPRTGGNTEAFF
TRBJ1-3	TRBV5-1	NA	CASIDSALSGNTIYF
TRBJ2-3	TRBV4-1	NA	CASSPTPFSGRAATDTQYF
TRBJ2-1	TRBV6-1	NA	CASSEGKLAFGNEQFF
TRBJ2-7	TRBV11-2	few	CASSLVFGLAGDHEQYF
TRBJ2-3	TRBV4-1	NA	CASSQDQTGVSTDTQYF
TRBJ2-1	TRBV6-5	few	CASRRAGGPGEQFF
TRBJ2-1	TRBV6-1	medium-sized	CASSGDSGSYNEQFF
TRBJ2-1	TRBV13	NA	CASSLPGLAGNNEQFF
TRBJ1-1	TRBV28	NA	CASSLHGMNTEAFF
TRBJ1-5	TRBV6-1	NA	CASSEVGGAAQPQHF
NA	TRBV5-1	NA	CASSLMAGGLHEQYF
TRBJ2-3	TRBV9	NA	CASSVASGGVSTDTQYF
TRBJ1-1	TRBV28	NA	CASSPPGQGSTEAFF
TRBJ1-3	TRBV2	few	CASRGETGGTNTIYF
TRBJ2-3	TRBV27	NA	CASSSWGEADTQYF
TRBJ2-6	TRBV7-9	NA	CASSSNSGANVLTF
TRBJ2-2	TRBV15	NA	CATSYRPGLAEAGELFF
TRBJ2-7	TRBV10-2	NA	CASSDSSPDSIGSYEQYF
TRBJ2-3	TRBV5-4	NA	CASSLVGLDNPPQYF
TRBJ2-7	TRBV7-2	NA	CASSLEGRASYEQYF
TRBJ2-7	TRBV10-2	NA	CASSERTSSYEQYF
TRBJ1-1	TRBV30	NA	CAWMLGQGRITEAFF
TRBJ1-2	TRBV29-1	NA	CSVGQPGGPFYGYTF
TRBJ2-7	TRBV15	NA	CATSRDNRGLYEQYF
TRBJ2-7	TRBV10-1	NA	CASSEETGDEQYF
TRBJ1-2	TRBV4-3	NA	CASSQTQDKHSPFNYGYTF
TRBJ1-1	TRBV19	NA	CASSDLQGAYTEAFF
TRBJ1-5	TRBV15	NA	CATSRDRGKEPQHF
TRBJ1-5	TRBV19	once	CASSIDETGLGGNQPQHF
TRBJ1-6	TRBV15	NA	CATSRDKVPAGSPLHF